The clone carrying this TCR beta chain has a single count. The antigen is not known. CDR1 SGDLS and CDR2 YYNGEE come from the germline V gene. CDR3 size: 15 residues. Trimming removed 3 bases from V and 5 bases from J, with 14 bases in between. TCRdb's copy holds only in-frame clones and misses some; the assay was immunoSEQ multiplex PCR. The data show about 56,000 clones, roughly 88% seen once. The data belong to a study of T cell responses to AZD1222 COVID-19 vaccine. Study-wide results and limits: A mostly white British donor set with more females was recruited, and clonal diversity was possibly underestimated.

The sample here was peripheral blood, taken on day 0 of AZD1222 vaccination. The chain joins TRBV9 to TRBJ1-4, with D maybe TRBD1 (6 bases). The sequence was collected from an adult in good health. The CDR3 coding sequence is TGTGCCAGCAGCGCTCTAGGACAGACAAATGAAAAACTGTTTTTT. Residues: CASSALGQTNEKLFF. Drawing the rest from reference TRBV9 and TRBJ1-4, the complete variable domain is DSGVTQTPKHLITATGQRVTLRCSPRSGDLSVYWYQQSLDQGLQFLIQYYNGEERAKGNILERFSAQQFPDLHSELNLSSLELGDSALYFCASSALGQTNEKLFFGSGTQLSVL.